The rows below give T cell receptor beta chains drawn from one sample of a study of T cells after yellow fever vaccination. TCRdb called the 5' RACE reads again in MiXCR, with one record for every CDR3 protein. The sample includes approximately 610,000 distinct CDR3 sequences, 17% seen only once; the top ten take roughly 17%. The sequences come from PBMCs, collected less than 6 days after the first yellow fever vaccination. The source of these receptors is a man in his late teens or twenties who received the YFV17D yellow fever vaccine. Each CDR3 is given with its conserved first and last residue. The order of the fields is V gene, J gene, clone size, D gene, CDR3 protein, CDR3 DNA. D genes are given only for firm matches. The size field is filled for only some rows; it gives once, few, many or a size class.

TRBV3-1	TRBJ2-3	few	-	CASSHRGTDTQYF	TGTGCCAGCAGCCATAGAGGCACAGATACGCAGTATTTT
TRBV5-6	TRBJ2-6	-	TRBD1	CASSRRGHGANVLTF	TGTGCCAGCAGTCGCAGGGGGCACGGGGCCAACGTCCTGACTTTC
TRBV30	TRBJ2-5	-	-	CAWGRGAEETQYF	TGTGCCTGGGGTCGGGGGGCGGAAGAGACCCAGTACTTC
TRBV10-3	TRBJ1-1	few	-	CAIRKDSNTEAFF	TGTGCCATCAGAAAAGACTCGAACACTGAAGCTTTCTTT
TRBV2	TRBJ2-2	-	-	CASSGVGATGELFF	TGTGCCAGCAGTGGAGTAGGAGCTACCGGGGAGCTGTTTTTT
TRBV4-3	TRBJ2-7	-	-	CASSQDLQAGRYEQYF	TGCGCCAGCAGCCAAGATTTACAGGCGGGTCGATACGAGCAGTACTTC
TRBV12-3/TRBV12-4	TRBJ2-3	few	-	CASSLRGGQQTDTQYF	TGTGCCAGCAGTTTAAGGGGGGGGCAACAGACAGATACGCAGTATTTT
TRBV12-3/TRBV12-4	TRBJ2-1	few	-	CASRIEGDEQFF	TGTGCCAGCAGAATAGAAGGGGATGAGCAGTTCTTC
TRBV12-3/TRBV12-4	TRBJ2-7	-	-	CASSAPRGEDEQYF	TGTGCCAGCAGTGCTCCCAGGGGAGAGGACGAGCAGTACTTC
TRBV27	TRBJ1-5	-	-	CASSLSLAASNQPQHF	TGTGCCAGCAGTTTATCCTTGGCAGCCAGCAATCAGCCCCAGCATTTT
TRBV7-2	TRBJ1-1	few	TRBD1	CASSRDRGGTEAFF	TGTGCCAGCAGCCGGGACAGGGGAGGTACTGAAGCTTTCTTT
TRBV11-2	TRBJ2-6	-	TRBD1	CASSWTPGTANSGANVLTF	TGTGCCAGCAGCTGGACCCCCGGGACAGCAAACTCTGGGGCCAACGTCCTGACTTTC
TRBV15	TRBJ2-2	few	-	CATSRATGELFF	TGTGCCACCAGCAGAGCGACCGGGGAGCTGTTTTTT
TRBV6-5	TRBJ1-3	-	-	CASSYSTDYSGNTIYF	TGTGCCAGCAGTTACTCGACAGACTACTCTGGAAACACCATATATTTT
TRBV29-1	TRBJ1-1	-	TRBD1	CSVEEVGERGRGKAFF	TGCAGCGTTGAAGAAGTAGGTGAGAGGGGGCGCGGGAAAGCTTTCTTT
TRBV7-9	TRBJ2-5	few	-	CASSLTVDRTPQETQYF	TGTGCCAGCAGCTTAACTGTGGACAGAACCCCCCAAGAGACCCAGTACTTC
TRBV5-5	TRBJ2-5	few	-	CASSLAKLEKETQYF	TGTGCCAGCAGCTTGGCCAAGTTAGAAAAAGAGACCCAGTACTTC
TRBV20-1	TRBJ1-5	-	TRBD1	CSARDVGGQAYNQPQHF	TGCAGTGCTAGAGATGTGGGAGGACAGGCATACAATCAGCCCCAGCATTTT
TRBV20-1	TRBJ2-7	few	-	CSAGSPGAQYF	TGCAGTGCTGGGAGCCCAGGGGCGCAGTACTTC
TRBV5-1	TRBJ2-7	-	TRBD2	CASSLVLAGGTTYTYEQYF	TGCGCCAGCAGCTTGGTCCTGGCGGGGGGGACCACTTACACCTACGAGCAGTACTTC
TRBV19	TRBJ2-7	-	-	CASSNEGRYEQYF	TGTGCCAGTAGTAATGAGGGGAGGTACGAGCAGTACTTC
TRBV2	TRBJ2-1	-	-	CASSRIAFGNNEQFF	TGTGCCAGCAGTAGGATTGCATTTGGGAACAATGAGCAGTTCTTC
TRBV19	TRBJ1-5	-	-	CASRQGPSMQPQHF	TGTGCCAGTAGACAGGGCCCTAGTATGCAGCCCCAGCATTTT
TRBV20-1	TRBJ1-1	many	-	CSVTTGLNTEAFF	TGCAGTGTTACGACGGGTTTGAACACTGAAGCTTTCTTT
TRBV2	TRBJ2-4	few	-	CASSASGAKNIQYF	TGTGCCAGCAGCGCCAGTGGAGCCAAAAACATTCAGTACTTC
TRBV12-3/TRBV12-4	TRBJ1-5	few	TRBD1	CASSLGDRGQQPQHF	TGTGCCAGCAGTTTAGGAGACAGGGGGCAACAGCCCCAGCATTTT
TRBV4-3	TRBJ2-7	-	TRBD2	CASSQEPSGAGLYEQYF	TGCGCCAGCAGCCAAGAACCGAGCGGGGCTGGTCTCTACGAGCAGTACTTC
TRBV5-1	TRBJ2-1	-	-	CASSVPLAAGINEQFF	TGCGCCAGCAGCGTTCCTTTAGCGGCGGGGATAAATGAGCAGTTCTTC
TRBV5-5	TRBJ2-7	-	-	CASTSSSSNEQYF	TGTGCCAGCACCTCTTCCAGTTCGAACGAGCAGTACTTC
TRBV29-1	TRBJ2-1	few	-	CSFSVSLDEQFF	TGCAGCTTTTCAGTGTCCTTGGATGAGCAGTTCTTC
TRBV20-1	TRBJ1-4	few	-	CSAPSRATNEKLFF	TGCAGTGCCCCGTCCAGGGCCACTAATGAAAAACTGTTTTTT
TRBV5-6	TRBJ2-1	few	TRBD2	CASSLASLAGDFYNEQFF	TGTGCCAGCAGCTTGGCCTCCCTAGCGGGGGATTTCTACAATGAGCAGTTCTTC
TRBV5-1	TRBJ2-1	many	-	CASSFLGADSYNEQFF	TGCGCCAGCAGCTTTTTGGGGGCGGACTCCTACAATGAGCAGTTCTTC
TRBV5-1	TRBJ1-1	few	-	CASSQYGDTEAFF	TGCGCCAGCAGCCAGTATGGGGACACTGAAGCTTTCTTT
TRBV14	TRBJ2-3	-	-	CASSQVVAQDTQYF	TGTGCCAGCAGCCAAGTAGTCGCTCAAGATACGCAGTATTTT
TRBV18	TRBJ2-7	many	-	CASSPTGAYEQYF	TGTGCCAGCTCACCTACGGGGGCCTACGAGCAGTACTTC
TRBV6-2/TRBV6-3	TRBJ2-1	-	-	CASTASSGEQFF	TGTGCCAGCACGGCAAGTAGTGGTGAGCAGTTCTTC
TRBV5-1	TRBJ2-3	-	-	CASSLEGNTDTQYF	TGCGCCAGCAGCTTGGAGGGGAACACAGATACGCAGTATTTT
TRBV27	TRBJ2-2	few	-	CASSPPHREGGGELFF	TGTGCCAGCAGCCCACCTCACAGGGAGGGAGGCGGGGAGCTGTTTTTT
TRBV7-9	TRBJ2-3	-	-	CASSARRGPNTDTQYF	TGTGCCAGCAGCGCCCGCCGGGGCCCTAACACAGATACGCAGTATTTT
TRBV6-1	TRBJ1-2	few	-	CASSLSRHGGGYTF	TGTGCCAGCAGCCTCTCCCGGCACGGTGGGGGCTACACCTTC
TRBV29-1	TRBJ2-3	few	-	CSVEDKWDTQYF	TGCAGCGTTGAAGACAAGTGGGATACGCAGTATTTT
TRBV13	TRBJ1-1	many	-	CASSIIQGGTEAFF	TGTGCCAGCAGCATTATACAGGGAGGCACTGAAGCTTTCTTT
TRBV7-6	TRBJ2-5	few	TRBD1	CASSTGQGALETQYF	TGTGCCAGCAGCACCGGACAGGGGGCGCTTGAGACCCAGTACTTC
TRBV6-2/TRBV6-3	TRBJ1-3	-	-	CASSIAGTASSGNTIYF	TGTGCCAGCAGCATCGCAGGGACGGCCAGCTCTGGAAACACCATATATTTT
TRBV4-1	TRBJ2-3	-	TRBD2	CASSHPTTWRGISDTQYF	TGCGCCAGCAGCCACCCTACGACTTGGCGGGGGATCTCAGATACGCAGTATTTT
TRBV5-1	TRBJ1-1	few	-	CASSFGGVMRNTEAFF	TGCGCCAGCAGCTTTGGCGGGGTAATGAGGAACACTGAAGCTTTCTTT
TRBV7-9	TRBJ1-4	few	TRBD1	CASSRGQGKLGDEKLFF	TGTGCCAGCAGCCGAGGACAGGGGAAACTTGGTGATGAAAAACTGTTTTTT
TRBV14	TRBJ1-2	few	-	CASSQTRDGGVYGYTF	TGTGCCAGCAGCCAAACCCGGGACGGAGGGGTGTATGGCTACACCTTC
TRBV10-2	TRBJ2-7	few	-	CAGGTSYEQYF	TGCGCCGGCGGGACGTCCTACGAGCAGTACTTC
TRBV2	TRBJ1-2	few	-	CASSEGGANYGYTF	TGTGCCAGCAGTGAGGGGGGAGCTAACTATGGCTACACCTTC
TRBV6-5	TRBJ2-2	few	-	CASSYYPDTGELFF	TGTGCCAGCAGTTACTACCCCGACACCGGGGAGCTGTTTTTT
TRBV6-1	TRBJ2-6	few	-	CASRPDSHGPPPGANVLTF	TGTGCCAGCAGGCCCGACAGTCACGGACCACCCCCTGGGGCCAACGTCCTGACTTTC
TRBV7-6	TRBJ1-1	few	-	CASSLGEEAFF	TGTGCCAGCAGCTTAGGAGAAGAAGCTTTCTTT